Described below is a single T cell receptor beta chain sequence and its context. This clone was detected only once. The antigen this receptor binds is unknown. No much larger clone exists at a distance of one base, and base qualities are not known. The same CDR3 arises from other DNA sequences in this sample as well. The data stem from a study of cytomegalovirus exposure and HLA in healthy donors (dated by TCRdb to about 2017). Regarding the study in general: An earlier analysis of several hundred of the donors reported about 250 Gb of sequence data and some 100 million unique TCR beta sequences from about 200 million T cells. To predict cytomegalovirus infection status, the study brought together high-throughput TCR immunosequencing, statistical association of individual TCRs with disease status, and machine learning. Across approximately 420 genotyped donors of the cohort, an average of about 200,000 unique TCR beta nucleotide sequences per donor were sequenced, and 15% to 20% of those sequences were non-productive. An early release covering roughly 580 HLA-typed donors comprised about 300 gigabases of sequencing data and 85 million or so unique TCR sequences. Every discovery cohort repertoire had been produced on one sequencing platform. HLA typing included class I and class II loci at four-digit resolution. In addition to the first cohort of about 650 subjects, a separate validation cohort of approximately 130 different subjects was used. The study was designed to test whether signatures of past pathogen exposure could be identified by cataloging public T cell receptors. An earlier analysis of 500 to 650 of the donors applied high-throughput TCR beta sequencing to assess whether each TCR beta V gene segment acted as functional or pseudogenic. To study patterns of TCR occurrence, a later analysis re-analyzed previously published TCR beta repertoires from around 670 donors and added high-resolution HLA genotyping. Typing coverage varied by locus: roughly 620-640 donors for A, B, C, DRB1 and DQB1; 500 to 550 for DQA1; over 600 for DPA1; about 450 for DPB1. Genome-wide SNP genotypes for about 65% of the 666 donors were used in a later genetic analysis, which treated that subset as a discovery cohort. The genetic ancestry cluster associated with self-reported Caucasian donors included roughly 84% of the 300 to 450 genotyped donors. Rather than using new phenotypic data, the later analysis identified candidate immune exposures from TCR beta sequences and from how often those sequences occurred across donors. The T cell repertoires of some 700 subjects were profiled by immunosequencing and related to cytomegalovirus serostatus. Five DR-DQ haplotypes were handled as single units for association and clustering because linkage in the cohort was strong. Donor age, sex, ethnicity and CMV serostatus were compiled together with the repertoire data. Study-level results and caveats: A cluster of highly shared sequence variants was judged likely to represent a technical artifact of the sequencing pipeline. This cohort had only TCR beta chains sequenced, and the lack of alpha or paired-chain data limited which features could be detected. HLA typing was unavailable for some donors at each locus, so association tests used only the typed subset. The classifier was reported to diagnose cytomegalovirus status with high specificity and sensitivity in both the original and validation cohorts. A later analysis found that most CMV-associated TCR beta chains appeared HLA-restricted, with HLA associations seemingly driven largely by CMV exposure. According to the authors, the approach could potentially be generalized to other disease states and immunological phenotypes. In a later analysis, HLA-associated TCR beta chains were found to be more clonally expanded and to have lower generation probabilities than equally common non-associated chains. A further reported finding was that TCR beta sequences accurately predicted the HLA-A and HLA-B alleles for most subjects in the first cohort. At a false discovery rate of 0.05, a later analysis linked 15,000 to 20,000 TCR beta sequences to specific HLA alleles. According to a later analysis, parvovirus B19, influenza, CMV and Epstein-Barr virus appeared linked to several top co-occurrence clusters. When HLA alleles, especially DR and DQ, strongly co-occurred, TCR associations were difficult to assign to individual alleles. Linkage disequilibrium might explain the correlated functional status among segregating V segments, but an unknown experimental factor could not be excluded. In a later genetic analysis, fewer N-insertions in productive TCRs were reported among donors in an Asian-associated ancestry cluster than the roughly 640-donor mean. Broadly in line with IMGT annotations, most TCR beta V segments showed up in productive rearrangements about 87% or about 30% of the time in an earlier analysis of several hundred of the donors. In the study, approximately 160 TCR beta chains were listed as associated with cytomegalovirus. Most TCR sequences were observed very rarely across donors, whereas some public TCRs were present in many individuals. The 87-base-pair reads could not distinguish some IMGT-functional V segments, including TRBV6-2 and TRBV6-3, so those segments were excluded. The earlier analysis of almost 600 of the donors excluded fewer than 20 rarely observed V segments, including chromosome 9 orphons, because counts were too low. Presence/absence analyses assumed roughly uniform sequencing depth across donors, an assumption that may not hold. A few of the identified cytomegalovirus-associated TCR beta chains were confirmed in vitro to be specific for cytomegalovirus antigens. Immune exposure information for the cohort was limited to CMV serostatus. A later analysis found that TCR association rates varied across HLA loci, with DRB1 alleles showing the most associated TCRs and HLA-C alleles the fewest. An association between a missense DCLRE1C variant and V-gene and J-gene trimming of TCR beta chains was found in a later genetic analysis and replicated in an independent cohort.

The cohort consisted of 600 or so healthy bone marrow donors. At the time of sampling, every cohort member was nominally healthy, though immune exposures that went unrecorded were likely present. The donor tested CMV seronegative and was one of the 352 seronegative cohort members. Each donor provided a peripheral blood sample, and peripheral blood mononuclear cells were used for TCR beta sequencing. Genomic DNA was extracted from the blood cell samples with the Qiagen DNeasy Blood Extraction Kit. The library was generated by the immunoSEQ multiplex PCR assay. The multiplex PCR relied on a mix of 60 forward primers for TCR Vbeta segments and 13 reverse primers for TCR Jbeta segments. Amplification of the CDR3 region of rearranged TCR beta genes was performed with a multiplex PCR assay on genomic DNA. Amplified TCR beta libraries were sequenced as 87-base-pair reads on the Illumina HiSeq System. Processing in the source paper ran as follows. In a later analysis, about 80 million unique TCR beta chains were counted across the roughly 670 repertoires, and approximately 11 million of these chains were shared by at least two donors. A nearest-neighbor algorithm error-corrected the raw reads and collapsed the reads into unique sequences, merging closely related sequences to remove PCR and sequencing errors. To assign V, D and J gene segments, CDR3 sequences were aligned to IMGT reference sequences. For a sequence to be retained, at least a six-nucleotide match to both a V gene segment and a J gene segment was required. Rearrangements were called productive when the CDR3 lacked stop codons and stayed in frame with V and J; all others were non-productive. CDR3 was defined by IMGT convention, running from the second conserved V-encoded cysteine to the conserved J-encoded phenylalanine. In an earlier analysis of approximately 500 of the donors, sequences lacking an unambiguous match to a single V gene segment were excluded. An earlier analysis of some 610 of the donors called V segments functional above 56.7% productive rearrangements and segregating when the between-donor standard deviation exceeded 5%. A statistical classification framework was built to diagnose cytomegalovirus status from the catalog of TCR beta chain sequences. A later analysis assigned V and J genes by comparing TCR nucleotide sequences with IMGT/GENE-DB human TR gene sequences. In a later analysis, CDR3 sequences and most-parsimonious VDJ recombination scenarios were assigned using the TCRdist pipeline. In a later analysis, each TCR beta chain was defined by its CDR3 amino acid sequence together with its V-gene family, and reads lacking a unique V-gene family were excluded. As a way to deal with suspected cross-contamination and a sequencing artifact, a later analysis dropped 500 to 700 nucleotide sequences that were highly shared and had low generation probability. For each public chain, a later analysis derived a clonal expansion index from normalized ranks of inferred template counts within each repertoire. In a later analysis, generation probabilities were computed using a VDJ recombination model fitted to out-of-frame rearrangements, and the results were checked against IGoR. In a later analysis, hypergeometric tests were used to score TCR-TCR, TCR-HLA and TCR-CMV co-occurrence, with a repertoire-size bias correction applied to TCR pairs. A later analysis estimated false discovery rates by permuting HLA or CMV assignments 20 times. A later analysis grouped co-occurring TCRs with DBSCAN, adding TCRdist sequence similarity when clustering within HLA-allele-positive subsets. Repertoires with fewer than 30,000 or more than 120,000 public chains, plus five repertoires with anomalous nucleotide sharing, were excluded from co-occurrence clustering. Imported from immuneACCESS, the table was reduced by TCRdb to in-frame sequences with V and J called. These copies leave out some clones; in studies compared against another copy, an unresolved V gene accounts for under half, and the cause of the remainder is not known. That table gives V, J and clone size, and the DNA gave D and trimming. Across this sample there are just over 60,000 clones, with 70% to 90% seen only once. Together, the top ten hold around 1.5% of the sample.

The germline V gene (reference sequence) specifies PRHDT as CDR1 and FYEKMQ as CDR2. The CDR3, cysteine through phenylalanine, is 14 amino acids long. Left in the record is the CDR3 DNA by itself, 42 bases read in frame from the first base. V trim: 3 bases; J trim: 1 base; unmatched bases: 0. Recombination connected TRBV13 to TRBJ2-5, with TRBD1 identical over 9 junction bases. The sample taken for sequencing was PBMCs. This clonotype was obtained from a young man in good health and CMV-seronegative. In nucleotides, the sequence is TGTGCCAGCAGCTTGGGACAGGGCCAAGAGACCCAGTACTTC. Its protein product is CASSLGQGQETQYF.